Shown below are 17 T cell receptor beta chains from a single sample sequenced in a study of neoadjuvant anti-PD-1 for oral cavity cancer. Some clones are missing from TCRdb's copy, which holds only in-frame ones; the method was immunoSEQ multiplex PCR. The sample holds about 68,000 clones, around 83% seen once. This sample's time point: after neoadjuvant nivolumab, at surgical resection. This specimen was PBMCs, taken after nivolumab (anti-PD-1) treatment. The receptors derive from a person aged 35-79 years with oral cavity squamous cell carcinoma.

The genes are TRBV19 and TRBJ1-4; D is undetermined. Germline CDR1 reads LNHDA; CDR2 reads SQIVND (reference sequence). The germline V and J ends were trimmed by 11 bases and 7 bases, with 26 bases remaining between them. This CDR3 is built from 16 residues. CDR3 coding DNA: TGTGCCCCCCTAGTATGGAGGAGGGCGATTGCTGAAAAACTGTTTTTT. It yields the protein CAPLVWRRAIAEKLFF.

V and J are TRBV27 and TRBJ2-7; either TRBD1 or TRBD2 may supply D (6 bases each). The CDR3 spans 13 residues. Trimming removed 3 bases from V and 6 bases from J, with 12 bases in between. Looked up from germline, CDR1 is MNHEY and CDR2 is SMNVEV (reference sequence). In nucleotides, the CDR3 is TGTGCCAGCAGTTTGACGGGGGCGGGCGAGCAGTACTTC. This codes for CASSLTGAGEQYF.

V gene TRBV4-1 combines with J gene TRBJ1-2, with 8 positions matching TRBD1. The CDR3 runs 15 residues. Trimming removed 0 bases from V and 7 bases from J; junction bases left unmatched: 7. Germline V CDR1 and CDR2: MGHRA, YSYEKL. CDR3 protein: CASSQEGGQVRGYTF. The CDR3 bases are TGCGCCAGCAGCCAAGAGGGGGGACAGGTTCGTGGCTACACCTTC.

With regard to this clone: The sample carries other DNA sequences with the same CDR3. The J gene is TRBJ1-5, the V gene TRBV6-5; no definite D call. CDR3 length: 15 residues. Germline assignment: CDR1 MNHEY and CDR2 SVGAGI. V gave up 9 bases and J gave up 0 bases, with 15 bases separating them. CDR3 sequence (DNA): TGTGCCAGGACAAAGGGTAGTAATAGCAATCAGCCCCAGCATTTT. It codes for CARTKGSNSNQPQHF.

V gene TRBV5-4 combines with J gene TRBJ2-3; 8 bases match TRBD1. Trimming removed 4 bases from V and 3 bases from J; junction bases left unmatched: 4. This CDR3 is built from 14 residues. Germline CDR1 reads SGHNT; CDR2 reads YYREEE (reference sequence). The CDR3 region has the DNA TGTGCCAGCAGCATCGACAGGGGAACAGATACGCAGTATTTT. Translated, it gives CASSIDRGTDTQYF.

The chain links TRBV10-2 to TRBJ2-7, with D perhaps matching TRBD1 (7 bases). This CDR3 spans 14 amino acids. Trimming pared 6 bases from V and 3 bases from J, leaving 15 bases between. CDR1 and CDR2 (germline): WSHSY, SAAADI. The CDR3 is CASRGGQSNYEQYF. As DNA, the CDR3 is TGCGCCAGCAGGGGGGGACAGTCCAACTACGAGCAGTACTTC.

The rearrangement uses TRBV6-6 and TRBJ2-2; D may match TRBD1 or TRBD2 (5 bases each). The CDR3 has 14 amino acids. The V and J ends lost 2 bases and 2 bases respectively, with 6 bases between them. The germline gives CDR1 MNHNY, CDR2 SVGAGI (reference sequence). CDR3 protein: CASSYGGNTGELFF. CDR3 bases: TGTGCCAGCAGTTACGGGGGAAACACCGGGGAGCTGTTTTTT.

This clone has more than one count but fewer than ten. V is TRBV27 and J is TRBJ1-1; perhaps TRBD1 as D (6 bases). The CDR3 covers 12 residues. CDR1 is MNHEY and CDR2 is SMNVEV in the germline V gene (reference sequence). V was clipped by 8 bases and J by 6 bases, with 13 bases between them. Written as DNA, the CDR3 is TGTGCCAGCGGCACAGGGTTCGCTGAAGCTTTCTTT. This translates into CASGTGFAEAFF.

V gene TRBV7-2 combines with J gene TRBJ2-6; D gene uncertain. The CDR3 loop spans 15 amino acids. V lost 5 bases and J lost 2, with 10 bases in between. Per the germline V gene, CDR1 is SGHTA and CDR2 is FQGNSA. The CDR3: CASSPSSPGANVLTF. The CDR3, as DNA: TGTGCCAGCAGCCCCTCATCACCTGGGGCCAACGTCCTGACTTTC.

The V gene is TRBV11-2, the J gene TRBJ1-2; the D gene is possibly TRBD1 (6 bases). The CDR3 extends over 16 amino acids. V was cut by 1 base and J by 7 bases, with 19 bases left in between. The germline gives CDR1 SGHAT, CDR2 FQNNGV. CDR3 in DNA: TGTGCCAGCAGCTTAGGCGCTTATCTGGGGGGCCGTGGCTACACCTTC. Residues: CASSLGAYLGGRGYTF.

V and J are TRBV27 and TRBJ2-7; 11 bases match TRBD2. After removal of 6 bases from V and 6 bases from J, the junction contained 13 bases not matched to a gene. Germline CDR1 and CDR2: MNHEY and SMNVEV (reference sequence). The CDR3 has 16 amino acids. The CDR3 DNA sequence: TGTGCCAGCAGAAATAGCGGGAGGGGTCCTTTTGTCGAGCAGTACTTC. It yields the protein CASRNSGRGPFVEQYF.

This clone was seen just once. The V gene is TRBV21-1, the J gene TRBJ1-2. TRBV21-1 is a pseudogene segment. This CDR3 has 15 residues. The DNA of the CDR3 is TGTGCCAGCAGCAAAGCGCTTAGGGGGGCTCGTGGCTACACCTTC. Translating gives CASSKALRGARGYTF.

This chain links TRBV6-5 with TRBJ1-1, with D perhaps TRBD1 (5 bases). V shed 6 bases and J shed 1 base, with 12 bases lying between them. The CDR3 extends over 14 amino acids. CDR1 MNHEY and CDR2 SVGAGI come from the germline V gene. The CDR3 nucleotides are TGTGCCAGCAGGAACAGGTGGGAGAACACTGAAGCTTTCTTT. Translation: CASRNRWENTEAFF.

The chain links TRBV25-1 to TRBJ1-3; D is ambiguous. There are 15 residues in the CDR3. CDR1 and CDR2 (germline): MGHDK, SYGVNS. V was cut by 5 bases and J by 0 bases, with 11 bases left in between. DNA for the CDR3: TGTGCCAGCAGTACCTACCGGCCCTCTGGAAACACCATATATTTT. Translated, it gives CASSTYRPSGNTIYF.

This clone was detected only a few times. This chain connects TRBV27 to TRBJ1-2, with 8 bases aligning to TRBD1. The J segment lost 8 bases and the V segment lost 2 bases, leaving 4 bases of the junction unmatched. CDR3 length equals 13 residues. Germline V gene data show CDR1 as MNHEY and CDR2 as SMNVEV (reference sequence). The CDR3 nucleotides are TGTGCCAGCAGTTTACAGGGGGCGGGCGGCTACACCTTC. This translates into CASSLQGAGGYTF.

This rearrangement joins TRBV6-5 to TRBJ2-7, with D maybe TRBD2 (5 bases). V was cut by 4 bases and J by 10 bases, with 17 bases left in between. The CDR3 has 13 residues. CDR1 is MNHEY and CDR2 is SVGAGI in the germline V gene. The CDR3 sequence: CASSSAGTKLQYF. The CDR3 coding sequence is TGTGCCAGCAGTTCGGCGGGCACAAAGCTCCAGTACTTC.

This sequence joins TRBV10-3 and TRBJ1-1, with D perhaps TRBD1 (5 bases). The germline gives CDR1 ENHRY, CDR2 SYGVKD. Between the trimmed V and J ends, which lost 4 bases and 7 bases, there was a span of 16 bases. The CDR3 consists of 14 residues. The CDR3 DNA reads TGTGCCATCAGTGCCCTTGGGGGGTCAGATGAAGCTTTCTTT. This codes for CAISALGGSDEAFF.